This TCR beta chain was recovered during a study of shared clonotypes between healthy human individuals. Turning to the study itself: Each donor had three CD4 naive, three CD4 memory, two CD8 naive and one CD8 memory plate.

This clone was seen just once. Germline assignment: CDR1 MRHNA and CDR2 SNTAGT. The germline V and J ends were trimmed by 6 bases and 8 bases, with 17 bases remaining between them. The CDR3 length is 14 residues. Sequencing was performed with immunoSEQ multiplex PCR; in TCRdb, only in-frame clones are kept and a portion is missing. Of some 2.1 million clones listed, roughly 96% are singletons. The TCR sequence derives from a man younger than 30 in good health. Sequencing was carried out using naive CD4+ T cells sorted from blood. Subset given: CD45RA+ positively selected. The chain employs TRBV6-4 and TRBJ2-1; D call uncertain. The CDR3 sequence is CASRAQPGIDEQFF. CDR3 coding DNA: TGTGCCAGCAGGGCCCAACCTGGTATAGATGAGCAGTTCTTC.